The clone carrying this T cell receptor (beta chain) was seen a handful of times. Its specificity is not known. These data belong to a study of cytomegalovirus exposure and HLA in healthy donors. Study-wide results and caveats: A later analysis appeared to link common viral pathogens to several of the most significant clusters. Among TCR beta chains of equal frequency, HLA-associated ones were more clonally expanded in a later analysis. Per a prior analysis, the majority of TCR beta V segments were productive roughly 87% or roughly 30% of the time. Later analysis associated a missense DCLRE1C variant with TCR beta V- and J-gene trimming.

Primers included in the PCR were 60 Vbeta and 13 Jbeta primers. Repertoires were generated with immunoSEQ multiplex PCR, while TCRdb's copy carries only in-frame clones and drops some. The data show 100,000 to 130,000 clones, with roughly 82% seen just once and approximately 2.4% held by the top ten. Trimming at V came to 5 bases and at J to 5 bases, leaving 1 base not matched to a gene. The CDR3 is 12 amino acids. The germline V gene encodes CDR1 MNHNS and CDR2 SASEGT. The gene calls are TRBV6-1 and TRBJ1-1; 8 positions match TRBD1. Sequencing used PBMCs. The clonotype originates from a man aged 30-40 years in good health and CMV-seropositive. CDR3 in amino acids: CASSRQGTEAFF. CDR3 DNA sequence: TGTGCCAGCAGTAGACAGGGGACTGAAGCTTTCTTT.